This T cell receptor beta chain was sequenced for a study of CD8 T cells in ankylosing spondylitis. CDR3 length equals 19 residues. As regards this clonotype: Its antigen is not identified.

TCRdb reprocessed the 5' RACE reads with MiXCR, giving one entry per CDR3 protein. Of 80,000 to 100,000 distinct CDR3 sequences in the sample, roughly 10% are singletons; the top ten hold 4.5% to 5.5%. Study-wide findings and caveats: It appeared that ankylosing spondylitis blood was characterized by a TCR beta motif of roughly 8 highly homologous variants. As reported, disease-linked clones showed significant enrichment in matched ankylosing spondylitis synovial fluid.

The clonotype originates from a male donor with ankylosing spondylitis or in good health (not recorded which). Sequencing input: blood, either unsorted or a sorted T cell fraction (not recorded which). The chain recombines TRBV12-2 with TRBJ1-2; the table's TRBD1 call for D was not verified on the DNA. TRBV12-2 is a known pseudogene. The CDR3 coding sequence is TGTGCAAGTCGCTCCCGAAACACTAGAGACGAGGACAGGGGTGACGGCTACACCTTC. Protein product: CASRSRNTRDEDRGDGYTF.